Each of the 3 T cell receptor beta chains below was sequenced from the same sample in a study of T cells in Graves' hyperthyroidism and ophthalmopathy. Regions amplified from RNA transcripts were the TCR beta CDR3 regions. The study used the HTBI primer set for a first-round RT-PCR of the TCR CDR3. TCRdb called the multiplex PCR reads again in MiXCR, with one record for every CDR3 protein. The top ten hold about 7.2% of the sample, which has more than 550,000 distinct CDR3 sequences, 45% seen once. The sequenced material came from peripheral blood or thyroid tissue (not recorded which). These receptor sequences come from an adult man with Graves' disease, either hyperthyroidism or ophthalmopathy (not recorded which).

This clonotype was counted many times. This chain links TRBV2 with TRBJ2-5; D is unclear. Germline V gives CDR1 SNHLY, CDR2 FYNNEI. V was clipped by 2 bases and J by 4 bases, with 14 bases between them. The CDR3 length is 15 residues. CDR3 sequence reads: CASSERAGSRETQYF. In nucleotides, the CDR3 is TGTGCCAGCAGTGAACGAGCCGGCTCCCGAGAGACCCAGTACTTC.

This sequence joins TRBV19 and TRBJ2-5, with 8 nucleotides matching TRBD1. J gave up 4 bases and V 5 bases, and 9 bases lay outside the gene matches. Germline CDR1 and CDR2: LNHDA and SQIVND (reference sequence). CDR3 length equals 15 residues. For the CDR3, the DNA is TGTGCCAGTAGTGCTTGCGACAGGGGCGGAGAGACCCAGTACTTC. Its translation is CASSACDRGGETQYF.

Comments on this clonotype: The junction differs from germline at one of its ends, possibly a read error. The V gene is TRBV7-2, the J gene TRBJ1-5; no clear D. The CDR3 has 15 residues. Germline V CDR1 and CDR2: SGHTA, FQGNSA. In DNA, the CDR3 is TGCGCCAGCAGCCAAGAGTGGAGGGACAATCAGCCCCAGCATTTT. The encoded protein is CASSQEWRDNQPQHF.